One and the same sample provided the 4 T cell receptor beta chains below, sequenced in a study of cytomegalovirus exposure and HLA in healthy donors (TCRdb year 2017). Receptors were amplified or captured by the immunoSEQ multiplex PCR assay. The multiplex PCR relied on a mix of 60 forward primers for TCR Vbeta segments and 13 reverse primers for TCR Jbeta segments. TCRdb's version of the immuneACCESS table is confined to in-frame rearrangements and falls short of the full clone set. An unresolved V gene accounts for under half of the shortfall where checked; the remainder is of unknown origin. The sample records about 170,000 clones, approximately 71% of which are singletons. The ten largest clones add up to about 5.4% of the sample. The sample consisted of PBMCs. These receptors originate from a woman between 18 and 29 years old in good health and CMV-seropositive.

The chain combines TRBV19 with TRBJ1-1; 8 positions agree with TRBD1. This CDR3 is built from 16 residues. CDR1 LNHDA and CDR2 SQIVND come from the germline V gene (reference sequence). J lost 4 bases, V lost 1 base, and 8 bases had no gene match. Here the CDR3 reads CASSIGQGMDPTEAFF. The CDR3 DNA follows: TGTGCCAGTAGTATAGGACAGGGGATGGATCCCACTGAAGCTTTCTTT. Filled out from reference TRBV19 and TRBJ1-1, the complete variable domain reads DGGITQSPKYLFRKEGQNVTLSCEQNLNHDAMYWYRQDPGQGLRLIYYSQIVNDFQKGDIAEGYSVSREKKESFPLTVTSAQKNPTAFYLCASSIGQGMDPTEAFFGQGTRLTVV.

This clone appeared a single time. Other DNA variants within this sample encode the same CDR3. The chain links TRBV6-5 to TRBJ1-1; 7 bases align to TRBD1. The germline CDR1 and CDR2 sequences are MNHEY and SVGAGI. The CDR3 sequence is 14 residues long. Trimming cost V 4 bases and J 1 base; bases outside gene matches: 3. CDR3 in amino acids: CASSSDRPNTEAFF. The CDR3 DNA reads TGTGCCAGCAGTTCGGACAGGCCGAACACTGAAGCTTTCTTT.

V and J are TRBV11-2 and TRBJ2-3; possibly TRBD2 for D (6 bases). The V gene's germline CDR1 is SGHAT and CDR2 FQNNGV. V was cut by 3 bases and J by 6 bases, with 16 bases left in between. The CDR3 loop spans 15 amino acids. The CDR3 is CASSFPRGGGDTQYF. The DNA of the CDR3 is TGTGCCAGCAGCTTCCCCCGCGGTGGGGGGGATACGCAGTATTTT.

The chain couples TRBV10-3 to TRBJ2-1; D gene ambiguous. Germline V gene lookup returns CDR1 ENHRY and CDR2 SYGVKD. The CDR3 is 14 residues long. V was pared by 10 bases and J by 3 bases, with 16 bases between. In DNA, the CDR3 is TGTGCCACCGAAAACAGACCCTTCTACAATGAGCAGTTCTTC. Translation gives CATENRPFYNEQFF.